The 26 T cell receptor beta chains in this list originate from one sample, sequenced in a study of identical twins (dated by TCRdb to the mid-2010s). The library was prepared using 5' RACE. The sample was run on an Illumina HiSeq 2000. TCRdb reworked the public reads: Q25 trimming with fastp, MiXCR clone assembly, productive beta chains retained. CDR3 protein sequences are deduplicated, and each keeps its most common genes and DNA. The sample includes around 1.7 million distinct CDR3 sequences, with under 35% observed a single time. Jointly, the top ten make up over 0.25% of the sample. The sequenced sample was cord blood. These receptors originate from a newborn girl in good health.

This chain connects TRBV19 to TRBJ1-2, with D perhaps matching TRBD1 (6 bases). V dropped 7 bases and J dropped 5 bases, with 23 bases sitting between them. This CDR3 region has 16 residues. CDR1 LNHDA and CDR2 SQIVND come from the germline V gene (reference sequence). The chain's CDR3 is CASTLALAGDHYGYTF. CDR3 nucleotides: TGTGCCAGTACCCTTGCCTTGGCAGGGGACCATTATGGCTACACCTTC.

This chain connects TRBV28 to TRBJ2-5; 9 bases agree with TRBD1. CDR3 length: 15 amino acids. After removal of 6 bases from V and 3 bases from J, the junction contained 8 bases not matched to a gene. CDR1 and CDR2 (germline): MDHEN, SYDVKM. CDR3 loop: CASRSQGADEETQYF. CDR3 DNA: TGTGCCAGCAGATCACAGGGGGCGGACGAAGAGACCCAGTACTTC.

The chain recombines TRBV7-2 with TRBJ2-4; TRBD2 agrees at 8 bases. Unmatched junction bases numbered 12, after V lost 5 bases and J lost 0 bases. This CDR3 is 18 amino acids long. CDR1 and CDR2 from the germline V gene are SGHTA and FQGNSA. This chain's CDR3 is CASSPPGTSSTAKNIQYF. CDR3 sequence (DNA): TGTGCCAGCAGCCCTCCCGGGACTAGTTCCACAGCCAAAAACATTCAGTACTTC.

CDR3 nucleotide sequence: TGTGCCATCGGGACAGGGCCTCAGCCCCAGCATTTT. Its protein is CAIGTGPQPQHF. This rearrangement joins TRBV10-3 to TRBJ1-5; 9 positions agree with TRBD1. The germline CDR1 and CDR2 sequences are ENHRY and SYGVKD. V lost 8 bases and J lost 6; bases outside the gene matches: 2. CDR3 length: 12 amino acids.

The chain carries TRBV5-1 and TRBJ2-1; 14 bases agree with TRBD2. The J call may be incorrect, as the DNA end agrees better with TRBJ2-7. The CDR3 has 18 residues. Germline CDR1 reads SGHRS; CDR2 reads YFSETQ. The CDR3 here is CASSQGLAGVRYYNEQYF. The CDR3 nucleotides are TGCGCCAGCAGCCAGGGACTAGCGGGAGTCCGTTACTACAATGAGCAGTACTTC.

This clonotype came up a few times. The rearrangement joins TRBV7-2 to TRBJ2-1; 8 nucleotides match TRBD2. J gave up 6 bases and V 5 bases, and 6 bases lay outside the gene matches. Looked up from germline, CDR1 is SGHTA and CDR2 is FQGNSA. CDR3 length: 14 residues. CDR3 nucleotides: TGTGCCAGCAGCCAAGCGGGGGTCCTCAATGAGCAGTTCTTC. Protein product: CASSQAGVLNEQFF. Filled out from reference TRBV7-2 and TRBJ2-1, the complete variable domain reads GAGVSQSPSNKVTEKGKDVELRCDPISGHTALYWYRQSLGQGLEFLIYFQGNSAPDKSGLPSDRFSAERTGGSVSTLTIQRTQQEDSAVYLCASSQAGVLNEQFFGPGTRLTVL.

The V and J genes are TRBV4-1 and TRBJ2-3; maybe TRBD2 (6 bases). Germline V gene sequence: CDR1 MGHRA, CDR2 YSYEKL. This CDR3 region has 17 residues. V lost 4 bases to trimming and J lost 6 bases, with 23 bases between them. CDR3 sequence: CASSPQGGTWGSDTQYF. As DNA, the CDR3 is TGCGCCAGCAGCCCCCAAGGCGGGACGTGGGGATCCGATACGCAGTATTTT.

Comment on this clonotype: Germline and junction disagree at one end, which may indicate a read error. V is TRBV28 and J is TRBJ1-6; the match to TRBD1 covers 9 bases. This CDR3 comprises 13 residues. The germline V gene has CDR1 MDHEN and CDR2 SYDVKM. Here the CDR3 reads CAGRTGAEAPLHF. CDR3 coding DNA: TGTGCCGGCAGGACAGGGGCAGAAGCACCCCTCCACTTT.

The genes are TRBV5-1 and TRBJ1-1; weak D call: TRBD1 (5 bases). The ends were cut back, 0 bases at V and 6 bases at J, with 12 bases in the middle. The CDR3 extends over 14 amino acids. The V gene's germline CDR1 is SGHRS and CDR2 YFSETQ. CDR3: CASSLVSAGPEAFF. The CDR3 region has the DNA TGCGCCAGCAGCTTGGTATCGGCAGGGCCTGAAGCTTTCTTT.

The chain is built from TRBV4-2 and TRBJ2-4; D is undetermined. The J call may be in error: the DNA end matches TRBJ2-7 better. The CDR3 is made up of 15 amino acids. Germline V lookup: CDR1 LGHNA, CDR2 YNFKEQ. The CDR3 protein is CASSQDRVSFNEQYF. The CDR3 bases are TGTGCCAGCAGCCAAGATCGGGTTAGCTTCAACGAGCAGTACTTC.

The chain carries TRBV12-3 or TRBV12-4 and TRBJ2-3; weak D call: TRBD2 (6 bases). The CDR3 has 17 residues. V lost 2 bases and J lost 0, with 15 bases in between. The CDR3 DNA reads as TGTGCCAGCAGTTTACGAGCCCCCCTAGCGAGCACAGATACGCAGTATTTT. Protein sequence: CASSLRAPLASTDTQYF.

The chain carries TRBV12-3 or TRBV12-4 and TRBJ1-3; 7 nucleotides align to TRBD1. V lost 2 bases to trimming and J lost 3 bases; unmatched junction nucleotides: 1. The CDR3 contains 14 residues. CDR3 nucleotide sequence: TGTGCCAGCAGTTTATACAGGGGTGGAAACACCATATATTTT. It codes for CASSLYRGGNTIYF.

The CDR3 region is CSAQPGPGAGELFF. The DNA for the CDR3 is TGCAGTGCGCAGCCGGGTCCAGGCGCCGGGGAGCTGTTTTTT. The gene calls are TRBV20-1 and TRBJ2-2; D ambiguous. The CDR3 has 14 amino acids. V was trimmed by 6 bases and J by 6 bases, leaving 17 bases between them. In germline, CDR1 is DFQATT, CDR2 SNEGSKA (reference sequence).

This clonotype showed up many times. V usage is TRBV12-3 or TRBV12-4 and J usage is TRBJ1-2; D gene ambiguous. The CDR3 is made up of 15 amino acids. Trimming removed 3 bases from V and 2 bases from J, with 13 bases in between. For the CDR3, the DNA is TGTGCCAGCAGTTTTCGGCAGCGGGGAAACTATGGCTACACCTTC. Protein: CASSFRQRGNYGYTF.

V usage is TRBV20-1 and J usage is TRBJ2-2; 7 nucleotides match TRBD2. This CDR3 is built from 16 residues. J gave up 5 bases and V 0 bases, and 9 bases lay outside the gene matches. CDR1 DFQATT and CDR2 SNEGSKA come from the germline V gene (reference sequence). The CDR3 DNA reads TGCAGTGCTAGAGATCCTTCCAGCGGGATGACCGGGGAGCTGTTTTTT. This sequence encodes CSARDPSSGMTGELFF.

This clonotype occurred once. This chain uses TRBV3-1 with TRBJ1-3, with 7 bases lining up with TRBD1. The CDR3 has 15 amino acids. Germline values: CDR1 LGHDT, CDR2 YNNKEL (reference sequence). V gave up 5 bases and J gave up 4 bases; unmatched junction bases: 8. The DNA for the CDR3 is TGTGCCAGCAGCTTCCGGACAGGCTACGGAAACACCATATATTTT. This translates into CASSFRTGYGNTIYF.

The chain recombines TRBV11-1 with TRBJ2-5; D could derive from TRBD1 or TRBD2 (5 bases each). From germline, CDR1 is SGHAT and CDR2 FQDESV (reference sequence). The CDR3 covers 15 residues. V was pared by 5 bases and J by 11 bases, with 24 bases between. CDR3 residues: CASSLRPIPKEGQYF. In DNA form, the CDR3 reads TGTGCCAGCAGCCTACGCCCGATTCCCAAAGAGGGGCAGTACTTC. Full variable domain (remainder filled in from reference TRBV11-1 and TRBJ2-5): EAEVAQSPRYKITEKSQAVAFWCDPISGHATLYWYRQILGQGPELLVQFQDESVVDDSQLPKDRFSAERLKGVDSTLKIQPAELGDSAMYLCASSLRPIPKEGQYFGPGTRLLVL.

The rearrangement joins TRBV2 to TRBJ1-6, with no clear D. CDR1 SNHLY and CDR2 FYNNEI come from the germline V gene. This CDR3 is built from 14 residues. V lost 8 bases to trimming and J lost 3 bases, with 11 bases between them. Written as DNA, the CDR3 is TGTGCCAGCTTTATTCGGGGCTATAATTCACCCCTCCACTTT. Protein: CASFIRGYNSPLHF.

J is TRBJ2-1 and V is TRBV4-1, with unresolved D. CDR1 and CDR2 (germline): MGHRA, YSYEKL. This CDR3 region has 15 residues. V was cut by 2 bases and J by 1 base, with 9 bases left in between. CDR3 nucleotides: TGCGCCAGCAGCCAATTCGGCTTTTCCTACAATGAGCAGTTCTTC. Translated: CASSQFGFSYNEQFF.

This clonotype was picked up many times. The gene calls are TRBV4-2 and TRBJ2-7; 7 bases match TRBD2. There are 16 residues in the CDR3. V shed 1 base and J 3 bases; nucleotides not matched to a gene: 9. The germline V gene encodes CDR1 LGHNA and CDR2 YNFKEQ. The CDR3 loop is CASSQGNIGRSYEQYF. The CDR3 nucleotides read TGTGCCAGCAGCCAAGGAAATATCGGGAGGAGCTACGAGCAGTACTTC.

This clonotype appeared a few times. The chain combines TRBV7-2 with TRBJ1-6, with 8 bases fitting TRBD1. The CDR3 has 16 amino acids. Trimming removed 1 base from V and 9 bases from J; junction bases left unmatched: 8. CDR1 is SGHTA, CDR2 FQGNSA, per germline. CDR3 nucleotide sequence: TGTGCCAGCAGCTTAGATCCAGGGGGCTTTGGTTCACCCCTCCACTTT. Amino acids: CASSLDPGGFGSPLHF. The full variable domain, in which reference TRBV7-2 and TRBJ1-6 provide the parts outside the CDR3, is GAGVSQSPSNKVTEKGKDVELRCDPISGHTALYWYRQSLGQGLEFLIYFQGNSAPDKSGLPSDRFSAERTGGSVSTLTIQRTQQEDSAVYLCASSLDPGGFGSPLHFGNGTRLTVT.

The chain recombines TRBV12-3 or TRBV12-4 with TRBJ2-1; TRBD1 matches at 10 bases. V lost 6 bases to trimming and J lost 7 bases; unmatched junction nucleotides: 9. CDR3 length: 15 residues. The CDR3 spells CASRPGQGIRNEQFF. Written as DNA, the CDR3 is TGTGCCAGCAGACCGGGACAGGGGATCAGGAATGAGCAGTTCTTC.

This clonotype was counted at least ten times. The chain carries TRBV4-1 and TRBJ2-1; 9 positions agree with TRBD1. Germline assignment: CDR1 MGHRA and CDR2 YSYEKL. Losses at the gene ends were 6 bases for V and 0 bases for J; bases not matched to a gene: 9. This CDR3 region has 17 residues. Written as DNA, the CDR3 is TGCGCCAGCAGGCCAACAGGGGGCCTTAGCTCCTACAATGAGCAGTTCTTC. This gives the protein CASRPTGGLSSYNEQFF.

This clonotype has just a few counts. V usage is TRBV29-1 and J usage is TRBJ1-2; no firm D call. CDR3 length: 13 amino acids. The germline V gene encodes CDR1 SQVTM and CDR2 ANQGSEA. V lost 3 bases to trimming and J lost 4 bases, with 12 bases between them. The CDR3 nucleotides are TGCAGCGTTGATGCCCCTACCGGCTATGGCTACACCTTC. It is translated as CSVDAPTGYGYTF.

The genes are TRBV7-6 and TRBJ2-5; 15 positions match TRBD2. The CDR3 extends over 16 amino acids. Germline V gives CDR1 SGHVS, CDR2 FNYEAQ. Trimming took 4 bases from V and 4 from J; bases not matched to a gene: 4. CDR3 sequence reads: CASSSGTSGRRETQYF. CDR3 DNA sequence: TGTGCCAGCAGCTCGGGGACTAGCGGGAGGAGAGAGACCCAGTACTTC.

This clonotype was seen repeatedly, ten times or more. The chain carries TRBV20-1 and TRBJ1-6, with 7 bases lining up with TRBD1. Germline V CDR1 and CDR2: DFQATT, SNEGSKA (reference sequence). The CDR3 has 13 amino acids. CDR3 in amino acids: CSARTGYNSPLHF. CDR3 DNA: TGCAGCGCCCGGACAGGATATAATTCACCCCTCCACTTT.